The clone carrying this T cell receptor (beta chain) has ten or more counts. The antigen is undetermined. The data originate from a study of T-cell reconstitution after alpha-beta-depleted transplantation in children. Using unique molecular identifiers, the investigators prepared the TCRbeta library. Via MiXCR, TCRdb re-called the PCR reads, giving one row per CDR3 protein. The profile shows approximately 490,000 distinct CDR3 sequences, roughly a tenth of them singletons. Study-wide points: Several patients had high TCRbeta diversity at day 60; it came from surviving recipient T cells and thymic progenitors. T-cell counts and diversity at one year following transplant were attributed mainly to newly produced T cells. Expanded clones from the graft, numbering several hundred, reportedly supplied alpha-beta T cells about two months after transplant.

This material consisted of PBMCs, taken before TCRalphabeta/CD19-depleted stem cell transplant. This clonotype was obtained from a child aged 2-15 years with inherited bone marrow failure, due to receive a stem cell transplant.

CDR3 sequence: CASSLEGASYNEQFF. The DNA for the CDR3 is TGTGCCAGCAGCTTGGAAGGGGCATCCTACAATGAGCAGTTCTTC. This chain connects TRBV7-9 to TRBJ2-1, with D tentatively TRBD1 (5 bases). Germline V gene data show CDR1 as SEHNR and CDR2 as FQNEAQ (reference sequence). V lost 3 bases and J lost 1, with 10 bases in between. The CDR3 is made up of 15 amino acids.